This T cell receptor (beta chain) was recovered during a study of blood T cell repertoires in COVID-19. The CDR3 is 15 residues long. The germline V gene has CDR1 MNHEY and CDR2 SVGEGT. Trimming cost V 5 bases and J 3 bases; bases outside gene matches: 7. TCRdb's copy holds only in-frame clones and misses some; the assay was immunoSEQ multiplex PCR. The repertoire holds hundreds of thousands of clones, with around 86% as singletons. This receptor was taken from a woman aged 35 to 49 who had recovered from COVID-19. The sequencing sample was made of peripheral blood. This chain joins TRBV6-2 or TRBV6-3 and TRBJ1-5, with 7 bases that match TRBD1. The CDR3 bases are TGTGCCAGCAGTCACCCGACAGGGTTCAATCAGCCCCAGCATTTT. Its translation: CASSHPTGFNQPQHF.